Sequencing of this T cell receptor (beta chain) was carried out in a study of blood T cell repertoires in COVID-19. Per germline, CDR1 SGHAT and CDR2 FQNNGV. This CDR3 is built from 15 residues. The ends lost 4 bases at V and 1 base at J; junction bases unmatched: 3. Original analysis: Nucleated cell number was recorded as an estimate derived from reference gene primer amplification. Sequencing was performed with immunoSEQ multiplex PCR; in TCRdb, only in-frame clones are kept and a portion is missing. V, J and clone size are those of that table, while D and trimming were read from the DNA. This table holds some 150,000 clones, approximately 80% found once. Seattle researchers signed up patients amid active infection and tracked them longitudinally.

The genes are TRBV11-2 and TRBJ2-1; 8 positions agree with TRBD2. The sequenced sample consisted of peripheral blood. This sequence was found in a woman aged 60 to 75 with COVID-19, enrolled during active disease. CDR3 sequence reads: CASSYGRESYNEQFF. The CDR3 bases are TGTGCCAGCAGCTACGGGAGGGAGTCCTACAATGAGCAGTTCTTC.